A selection of T cell receptor beta chains follows, all from one sample in a study of beta chain features in type 1 diabetes. Assay used: immunoSEQ multiplex PCR; TCRdb lists only in-frame clones, some missing. Here the sample spans more than 100,000 clones, around 9% being singletons. Sequenced: central memory CD4+ T cells from blood. These receptors originate from a man aged 30 to 39 with type 1 diabetes. The CDR3 runs from the conserved cysteine through the conserved F or W. A D gene is named only where the DNA matches it firmly. Only part of the rows carry a size: once, few, many, or a class if the clone is expanded.

clone size	V gene	J gene	CDR3 length	D gene	CDR3 protein	CDR3 DNA
few	TRBV4-2	TRBJ2-3	13	.	CASSQEYYYTQYF	TGTGCCAGCAGCCAAGAGTACTACTATACGCAGTATTTT
few	TRBV10-3	TRBJ2-7	15	.	CAISESTGSSDEQYF	TGTGCCATCAGTGAGTCGACAGGTTCCTCTGACGAGCAGTACTTC
few	TRBV4-1	TRBJ2-3	16	TRBD2	CASSQRLAGDTDTQYF	TGCGCCAGCAGCCAGCGACTAGCGGGGGACACAGATACGCAGTATTTT
few	TRBV19	TRBJ2-7	14	TRBD2	CASSISLADYEQYF	TGTGCCAGTAGTATATCACTAGCGGATTACGAGCAGTACTTC
few	TRBV11-2	TRBJ2-1	13	.	CASSVLRGNEQFF	TGTGCCAGCAGCGTCCTTCGGGGGAATGAGCAGTTCTTC
few	TRBV2	TRBJ1-2	14	TRBD1	CASGGQQSNYGYTF	TGTGCCAGCGGGGGACAGCAATCTAACTATGGCTACACCTTC
many	TRBV11-2	TRBJ1-1	14	.	CASSLRAWDTEAFF	TGTGCCAGCAGCTTGCGGGCGTGGGACACTGAAGCTTTCTTT
.	TRBV7-3	TRBJ2-6	17	TRBD1	CASSLTSTGAGANVLTF	TGTGCCAGCAGCTTAACTTCTACAGGGGCTGGGGCCAACGTCCTGACTTTC
few	TRBV27	TRBJ2-3	15	.	CASSLSPVNTDTQYF	TGTGCCAGCAGTTTATCCCCGGTGAACACAGATACGCAGTATTTT
.	TRBV5-5	TRBJ2-1	13	.	CASSRGGWDEQFF	TGTGCCAGCAGCCGCGGGGGCTGGGATGAGCAGTTCTTC
.	TRBV6-4	TRBJ2-5	11	.	CAMDSQETQYF	TGTGCCATGGACAGCCAAGAGACCCAGTACTTC
.	TRBV5-1	TRBJ2-1	15	.	CASSPTWTIPNEQFF	TGCGCCAGCAGCCCGACCTGGACTATTCCCAATGAGCAGTTCTTC
.	TRBV7-2	TRBJ2-1	13	TRBD2	CASTGTSGGRGFF	TGTGCCAGCACCGGGACTAGCGGGGGGCGGGGGTTCTTC